This T cell receptor beta chain is from a study of Ad26.COV2.S vaccination and SARS-CoV-2 variants. General study findings and limits: With respect to non-spike TCR breadth, vaccine and placebo recipients were similar.

Per the germline V gene, CDR1 is SGHAT and CDR2 is FQNNGV. The V end lost 1 base, the J end lost 3 bases, and 12 bases lay between the germline ends. CDR3 size: 16 residues. Points on this clone: The antigen remains unidentified.

Method: immunoSEQ multiplex PCR; TCRdb's copy keeps in-frame clones and lacks some. The sample contains 300,000 to 450,000 clones, 70% to 90% of which appear only once. Treatment specified: around 19 received Ad26.COV2.S at low or high dose, single or two shots; several received placebo; per-sample allocation not given. Repertoires come from day 63 after the first vaccine or placebo injection. The sample consisted of peripheral blood, taken in a trial of Ad26.COV2.S vaccine versus placebo. The chain joins TRBV11-2 to TRBJ2-2; D perhaps matches TRBD1 (6 bases). This TCR came from a person between 18 and 59 years old who received the Ad26.COV2.S COVID-19 vaccine or a placebo. CDR3 sequence: CASSLVGTKHTGELFF. CDR3 nucleotide sequence: TGTGCCAGCAGCTTAGTAGGGACAAAGCACACCGGGGAGCTGTTTTTT.